These 15 T cell receptor beta chains were all obtained from the same sample, sequenced in a study of T cells after yellow fever vaccination (dated by TCRdb to 2018 to 2020). The treatment or condition tag for this specimen amounts to: live attenuated yellow fever vaccine strain. Library construction relied on 5' RACE. The sequencer was an Illumina NovaSeq 6000. TCRdb's own reprocessing of the public reads used fastp at Q25 and MiXCR and kept productive beta chains. Records with the same CDR3 protein are collapsed into one entry carrying the most frequent genes and DNA. The sample includes 250,000 to 400,000 distinct CDR3 sequences, with roughly 4.3% observed a single time. In total, the top ten clones hold roughly a fifth of the sample. The material was PBMCs, obtained 15 days after the yellow fever booster vaccination. These receptors were collected from a man between 18 and 29 years old who received the YFV17D yellow fever vaccine.

This chain joins TRBV7-9 and TRBJ2-1; D not certain. V was cut by 5 bases and J by 2 bases, with 13 bases left in between. The CDR3 sequence is 15 residues long. Germline CDR1 reads SEHNR; CDR2 reads FQNEAQ (reference sequence). The CDR3 loop is CASSAAERPYNEQFF. The CDR3 bases are TGTGCCAGCAGCGCTGCCGAACGCCCCTACAATGAGCAGTTCTTC.

The J gene is TRBJ2-6, the V gene TRBV7-2, with TRBD2 matching over 9 bases. The CDR3 spans 17 residues. Germline CDR1 and CDR2: SGHTA and FQGNSA. The ends lost 4 bases at V and 4 bases at J; junction bases unmatched: 8. In nucleotides, the CDR3 is TGTGCCAGCAGCTCCCGCGGGGGGGGAACCGGGGCCAACGTCCTGACTTTC. The encoded protein is CASSSRGGGTGANVLTF.

The rearrangement links TRBV4-1 to TRBJ1-5; D is possibly TRBD1 (6 bases). The CDR3 loop spans 17 amino acids. The V gene lost 4 bases and the J gene lost 2 bases, with 18 bases spanning the gap. Germline-derived CDR1 and CDR2 are MGHRA and YSYEKL. CDR3 DNA sequence: TGCGCCAGCAGCCTTAAGGGGGGGGGCGCCGGCAATCAGCCCCAGCATTTT. It specifies CASSLKGGGAGNQPQHF.

This clonotype was seen at least ten times. The V and J genes are TRBV5-1 and TRBJ1-1; D is ambiguous. CDR3 size: 14 residues. Trimming took off 0 bases at V and 2 bases at J, with 8 bases between the two ends. The germline gives CDR1 SGHRS, CDR2 YFSETQ. The CDR3 sequence: CASSLVVRNTEAFF. CDR3 DNA: TGCGCCAGCAGCTTGGTTGTCAGAAACACTGAAGCTTTCTTT.

The chain has TRBV20-1 and TRBJ1-2; 9 nucleotides align to TRBD1. This CDR3 has 15 amino acids. Trimming took 6 bases from V and 1 from J; bases not matched to a gene: 9. CDR1 is DFQATT and CDR2 is SNEGSKA in the germline V gene (reference sequence). DNA for the CDR3: TGCAGTGCCCCTTCCCACAGGGGGCATAACTATGGCTACACCTTC. Encoded protein: CSAPSHRGHNYGYTF.

This rearrangement joins TRBV5-1 to TRBJ2-1; 9 positions agree with TRBD2. Trimming at V came to 0 bases and at J to 7 bases, leaving 8 bases not matched to a gene. The CDR3 extends over 16 amino acids. Germline CDR1 and CDR2: SGHRS and YFSETQ. CDR3 loop: CASSLGLAGIGNEQFF. The CDR3 DNA sequence: TGCGCCAGCAGCTTGGGGCTAGCGGGGATCGGGAATGAGCAGTTCTTC. Complete variable domain (other parts from reference TRBV5-1 and TRBJ2-1): KAGVTQTPRYLIKTRGQQVTLSCSPISGHRSVSWYQQTPGQGLQFLFEYFSETQRNKGNFPGRFSGRQFSNSRSEMNVSTLELGDSALYLCASSLGLAGIGNEQFFGPGTRLTVL.

This clonotype has more than one count but fewer than ten. The V gene is TRBV20-1, the J gene TRBJ1-2; unclear D gene. V was shortened by 5 bases and J by 2 bases, with 18 bases between the two germline ends. Germline V CDR1 and CDR2: DFQATT, SNEGSKA (reference sequence). CDR3 length equals 15 residues. CDR3 bases: TGCAGTGCTCACTCTGGGATAGGCAACAACTATGGCTACACCTTC. Protein product: CSAHSGIGNNYGYTF.

This clonotype has only a few counts. The rearrangement links TRBV5-6 to TRBJ2-6, with no clear D. The CDR3 totals 15 residues. V was shortened by 0 bases and J by 2 bases, with 6 bases between the two germline ends. The germline V gene has CDR1 SGHDT and CDR2 YYEEEE. This chain's CDR3 is CASSLVPPGANVLTF. CDR3 sequence (DNA): TGTGCCAGCAGCTTGGTCCCCCCTGGGGCCAACGTCCTGACTTTC.

This clonotype was found many times. In DNA, the CDR3 is TGCGCCAGCAGCCAAGTTGTCTCTGGGGCCAACGTCCTGACTTTC. Translation: CASSQVVSGANVLTF. The chain combines TRBV4-3 with TRBJ2-6; no clear D. Trimming removed 1 base from V and 0 bases from J, with 4 bases in between. Per the germline V gene, CDR1 is LGHNA and CDR2 is YSLEER. The CDR3 sequence is 15 residues long.

The chain joins TRBV5-1 to TRBJ1-1, with D possibly being TRBD1 (6 bases). CDR1 and CDR2 (germline): SGHRS, YFSETQ. This CDR3 contains 14 residues. Trimming removed 4 bases from V and 5 bases from J, with 15 bases in between. This CDR3 is CASSPTGAVTEAFF. The CDR3 DNA is TGCGCCAGCAGCCCGACGGGGGCTGTGACTGAAGCTTTCTTT.

This clonotype showed up many times. The chain combines TRBV20-1 with TRBJ2-2; D may be TRBD2 (6 bases). Trimming took 1 base from V and 2 from J, leaving 14 bases between them. Germline loops: CDR1 DFQATT, CDR2 SNEGSKA (reference sequence). The CDR3 has 16 residues. The CDR3 sequence is CSARANRRGNTGELFF. The DNA of the CDR3 is TGCAGTGCTAGAGCAAACAGGAGGGGTAACACCGGGGAGCTGTTTTTT.

This clonotype appeared a few times. This chain joins TRBV7-9 and TRBJ2-5, with 10 bases lining up with TRBD2. V shed 6 bases and J 5 bases; nucleotides not matched to a gene: 9. The CDR3 runs to 15 residues. The germline V gene encodes CDR1 SEHNR and CDR2 FQNEAQ (reference sequence). CDR3 bases: TGTGCCAGCAGACACAGCGGGGGGGCGGAGGAGACCCAGTACTTC. Its protein is CASRHSGGAEETQYF.

This clonotype was detected ten times or more. CDR3 loop: CASSFRQGADEQFF. For the CDR3, the DNA is TGTGCCAGCAGCTTCCGACAGGGGGCTGATGAGCAGTTCTTC. This rearrangement joins TRBV9 to TRBJ2-1; 10 positions match TRBD1. CDR3 length: 14 residues. V lost 4 bases, J lost 8 bases, and 6 bases stayed unmatched. Germline V lookup: CDR1 SGDLS, CDR2 YYNGEE.

This clonotype was counted ten times or more. J is TRBJ2-5 and V is TRBV5-1; the D gene could be TRBD1 or TRBD2 (6 bases each). In germline, CDR1 is SGHRS, CDR2 YFSETQ. The CDR3 is 14 residues long. Between the trimmed V and J ends, which lost 7 bases and 4 bases, there was a span of 17 bases. CDR3 nucleotide sequence: TGCGCCAGCCAGGCCGGGGGACAAGGAGAGACCCAGTACTTC. Protein: CASQAGGQGETQYF.

This clonotype was seen more than once but under ten times. The chain carries TRBV11-2 and TRBJ1-2; D might be TRBD1 (6 bases). Trimming removed 0 bases at V and 7 bases at J, with 12 bases between. The CDR3 runs 14 residues. In germline, CDR1 is SGHAT, CDR2 FQNNGV. The CDR3 region is CASSLDTGSSGYTF. In DNA form, the CDR3 reads TGTGCCAGCAGCTTAGATACAGGGTCGAGTGGCTACACCTTC.